The T cell receptor (beta chain) under discussion was sequenced for a study of brain T cells in children with intractable seizures. This CDR3 contains 16 residues. CDR1 and CDR2 (germline): SGHRS, YFSETQ. The V and J ends lost 6 bases and 0 bases respectively, with 16 bases between them. Time point described: blood from clinic visit 5 months post-surgery; TSC patient then seizure free. The data were produced by immunoSEQ multiplex PCR, yet TCRdb's version contains in-frame clones alone and is incomplete. The table has about 340,000 clones, 93% seen once. This TCR derives from a boy younger than two with tuberous sclerosis and intractable seizures. Sequenced material: peripheral blood, taken roughly 5 months after surgery. V gene TRBV5-1 combines with J gene TRBJ1-3, with TRBD1 as a possible D gene (5 bases). The chain's CDR3 is CASTPGRGLSGNTIYF. In DNA, the CDR3 is TGCGCCAGCACCCCGGGAAGGGGCCTCTCTGGAAACACCATATATTTT. The full variable domain, rest sourced from reference TRBV5-1 and TRBJ1-3, is KAGVTQTPRYLIKTRGQQVTLSCSPISGHRSVSWYQQTPGQGLQFLFEYFSETQRNKGNFPGRFSGRQFSNSRSEMNVSTLELGDSALYLCASTPGRGLSGNTIYFGEGSWLTVV.